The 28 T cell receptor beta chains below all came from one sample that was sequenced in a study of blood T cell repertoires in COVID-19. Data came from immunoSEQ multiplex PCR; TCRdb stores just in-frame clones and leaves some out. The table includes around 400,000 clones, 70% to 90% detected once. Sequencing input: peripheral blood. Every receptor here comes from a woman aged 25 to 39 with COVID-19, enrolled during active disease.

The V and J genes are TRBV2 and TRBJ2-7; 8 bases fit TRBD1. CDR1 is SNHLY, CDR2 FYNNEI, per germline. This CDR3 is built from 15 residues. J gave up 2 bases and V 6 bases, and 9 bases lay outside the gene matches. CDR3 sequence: CASSVRDRPPYEQYF. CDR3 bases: TGTGCCAGCAGCGTGAGGGACAGGCCTCCCTACGAGCAGTACTTC.

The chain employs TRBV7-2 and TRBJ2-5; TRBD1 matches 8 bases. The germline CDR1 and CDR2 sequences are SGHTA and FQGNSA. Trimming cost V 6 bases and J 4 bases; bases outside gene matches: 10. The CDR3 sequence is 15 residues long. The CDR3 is CASSQSGQVTETQYF. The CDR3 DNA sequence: TGTGCCAGCAGTCAATCGGGACAGGTCACAGAGACCCAGTACTTC.

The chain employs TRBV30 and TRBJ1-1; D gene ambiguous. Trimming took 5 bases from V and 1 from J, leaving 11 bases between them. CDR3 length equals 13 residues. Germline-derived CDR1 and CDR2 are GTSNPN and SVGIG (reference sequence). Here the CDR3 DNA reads TGTGCCTGGCATACTCTAAGGAACACTGAAGCTTTCTTT. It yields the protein CAWHTLRNTEAFF.

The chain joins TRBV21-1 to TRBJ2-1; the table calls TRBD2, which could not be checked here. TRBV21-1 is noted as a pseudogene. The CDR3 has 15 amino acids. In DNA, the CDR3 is TGTGCCAGCAGCACCCCGCGGGAGGGATTTAGTGAGCAGTTCTTC. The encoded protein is CASSTPREGFSEQFF.

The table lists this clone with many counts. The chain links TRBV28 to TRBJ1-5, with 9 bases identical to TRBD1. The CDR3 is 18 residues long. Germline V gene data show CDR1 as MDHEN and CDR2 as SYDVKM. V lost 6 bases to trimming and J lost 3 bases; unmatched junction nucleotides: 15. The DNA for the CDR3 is TGTGCCAGCAGCAATAAAATCCACAGGGGGCGAAACAATCAGCCCCAGCATTTT. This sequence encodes CASSNKIHRGRNNQPQHF. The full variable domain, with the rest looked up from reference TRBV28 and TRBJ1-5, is DVKVTQSSRYLVKRTGEKVFLECVQDMDHENMFWYRQDPGLGLRLIYFSYDVKMKEKGDIPEGYSVSREKKERFSLILESASTNQTSMYLCASSNKIHRGRNNQPQHFGDGTRLSIL.

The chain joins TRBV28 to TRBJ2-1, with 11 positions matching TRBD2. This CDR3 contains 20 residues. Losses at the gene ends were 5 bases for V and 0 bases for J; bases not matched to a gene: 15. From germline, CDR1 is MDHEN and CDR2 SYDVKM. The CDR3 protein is CASSPSLTSGAALSYNEQFF. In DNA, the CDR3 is TGTGCCAGCAGTCCTTCTTTGACTAGCGGGGCCGCTCTCTCCTACAATGAGCAGTTCTTC.

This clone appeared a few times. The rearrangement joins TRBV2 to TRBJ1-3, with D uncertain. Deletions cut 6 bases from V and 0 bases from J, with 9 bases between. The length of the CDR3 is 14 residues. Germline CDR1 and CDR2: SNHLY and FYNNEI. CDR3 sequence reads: CASRQESSGNTIYF. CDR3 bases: TGTGCCAGCAGGCAGGAAAGCTCTGGAAACACCATATATTTT.

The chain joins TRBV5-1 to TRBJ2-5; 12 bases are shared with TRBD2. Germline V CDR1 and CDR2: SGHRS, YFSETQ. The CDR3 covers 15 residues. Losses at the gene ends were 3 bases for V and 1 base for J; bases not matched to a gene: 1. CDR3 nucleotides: TGCGCCAGCAGCTCGACTAGCGGGAGCCAAGAGACCCAGTACTTC. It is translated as CASSSTSGSQETQYF.

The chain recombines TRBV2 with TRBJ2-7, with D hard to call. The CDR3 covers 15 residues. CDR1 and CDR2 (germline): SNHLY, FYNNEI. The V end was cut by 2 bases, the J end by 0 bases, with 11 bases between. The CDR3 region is CASSESSLPSYEQYF. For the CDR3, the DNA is TGTGCCAGCAGTGAAAGTAGCCTCCCCTCCTACGAGCAGTACTTC.

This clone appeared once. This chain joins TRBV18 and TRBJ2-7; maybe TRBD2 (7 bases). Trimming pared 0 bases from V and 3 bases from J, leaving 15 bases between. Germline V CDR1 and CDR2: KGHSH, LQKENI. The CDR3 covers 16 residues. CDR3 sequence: CASSPPEGGFGYEQYF. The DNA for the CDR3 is TGTGCCAGCTCACCACCAGAGGGGGGGTTTGGCTACGAGCAGTACTTC.

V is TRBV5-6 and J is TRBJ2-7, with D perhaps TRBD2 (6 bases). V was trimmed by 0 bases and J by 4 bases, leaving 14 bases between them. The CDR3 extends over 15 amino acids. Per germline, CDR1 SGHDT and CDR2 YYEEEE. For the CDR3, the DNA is TGTGCCAGCAGCTTGGGAACGGGAGTTGATTACGAGCAGTACTTC. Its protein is CASSLGTGVDYEQYF.

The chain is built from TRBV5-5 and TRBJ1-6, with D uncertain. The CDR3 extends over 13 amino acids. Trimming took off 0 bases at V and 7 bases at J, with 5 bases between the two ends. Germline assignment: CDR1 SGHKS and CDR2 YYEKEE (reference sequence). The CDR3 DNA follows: TGTGCCAGCAGCTTGGTCCGGAATTCACCCCTCCACTTT. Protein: CASSLVRNSPLHF. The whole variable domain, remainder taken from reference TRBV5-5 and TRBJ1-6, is DAGVTQSPTHLIKTRGQQVTLRCSPISGHKSVSWYQQVLGQGPQFIFQYYEKEERGRGNFPDRFSARQFPNYSSELNVNALLLGDSALYLCASSLVRNSPLHFGNGTRLTVT.

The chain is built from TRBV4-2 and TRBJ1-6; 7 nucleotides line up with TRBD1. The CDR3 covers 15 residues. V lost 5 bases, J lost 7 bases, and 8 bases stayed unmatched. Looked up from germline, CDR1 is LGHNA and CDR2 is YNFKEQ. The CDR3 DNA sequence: TGTGCCAGCAGCTTCGACGGGACAGAGAATTCACCCCTCCACTTT. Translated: CASSFDGTENSPLHF.

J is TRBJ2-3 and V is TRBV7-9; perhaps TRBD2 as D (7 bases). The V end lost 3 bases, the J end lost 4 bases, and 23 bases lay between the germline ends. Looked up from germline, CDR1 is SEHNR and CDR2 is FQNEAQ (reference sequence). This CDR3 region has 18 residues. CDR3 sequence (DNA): TGTGCCAGCAGCTTCCGGGACATAAGATTAGCGGGTTCAGATACGCAGTATTTT. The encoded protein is CASSFRDIRLAGSDTQYF.

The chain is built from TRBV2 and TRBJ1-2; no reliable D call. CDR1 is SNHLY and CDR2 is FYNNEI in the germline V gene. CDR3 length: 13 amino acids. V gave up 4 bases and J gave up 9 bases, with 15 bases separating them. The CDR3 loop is CASSGRGMMRYTF. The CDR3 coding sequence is TGTGCCAGCAGTGGCAGAGGGATGATGCGCTACACCTTC.

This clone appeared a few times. The CDR3 DNA follows: TGTGCCATCAGCGACGACAGGGTCAATGGCTACACCTTC. This translates into CAISDDRVNGYTF. This chain joins TRBV10-3 and TRBJ1-2; 7 positions agree with TRBD1. Losses at the gene ends were 6 bases for V and 6 bases for J; bases not matched to a gene: 7. The CDR3 covers 13 residues. CDR1 is ENHRY, CDR2 SYGVKD, per germline.

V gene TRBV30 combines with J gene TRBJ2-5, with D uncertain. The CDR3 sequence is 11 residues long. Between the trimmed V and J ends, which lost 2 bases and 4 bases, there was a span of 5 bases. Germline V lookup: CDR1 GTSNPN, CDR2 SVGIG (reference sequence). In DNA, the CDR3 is TGTGCCTGGAGTATAGCAGAGACCCAGTACTTC. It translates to CAWSIAETQYF.

CDR3 in DNA: TGTGCCTGGTCTAGCGGGAGCTCCTACGAGCAGTACTTC. It specifies CAWSSGSSYEQYF. This chain connects TRBV30 to TRBJ2-7; 10 positions match TRBD2. Germline V gene sequence: CDR1 GTSNPN, CDR2 SVGIG (reference sequence). With V trimmed by 5 bases and J by 0 bases, 1 base remained unmatched. The CDR3 is 13 residues long.

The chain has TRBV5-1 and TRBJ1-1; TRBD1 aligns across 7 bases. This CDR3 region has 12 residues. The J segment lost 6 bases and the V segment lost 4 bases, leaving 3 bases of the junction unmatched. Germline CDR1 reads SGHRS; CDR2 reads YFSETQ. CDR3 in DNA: TGCGCCAGCAGCCAGACAGGGTCTGAAGCTTTCTTT. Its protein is CASSQTGSEAFF.

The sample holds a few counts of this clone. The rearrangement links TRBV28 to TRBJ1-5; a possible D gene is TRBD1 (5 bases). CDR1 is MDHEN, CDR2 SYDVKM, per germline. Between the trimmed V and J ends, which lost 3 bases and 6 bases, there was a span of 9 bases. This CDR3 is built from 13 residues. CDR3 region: CASSFQGLQPQHF. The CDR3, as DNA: TGTGCCAGCAGTTTCCAGGGTCTTCAGCCCCAGCATTTT.

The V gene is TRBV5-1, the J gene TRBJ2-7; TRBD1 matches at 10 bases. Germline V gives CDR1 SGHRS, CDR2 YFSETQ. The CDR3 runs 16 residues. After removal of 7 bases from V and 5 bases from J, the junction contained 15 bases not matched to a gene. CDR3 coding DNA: TGCGCCAGCGGAAGGACAGGGGGGGAACTAGGAGACGAGCAGTACTTC. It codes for CASGRTGGELGDEQYF.

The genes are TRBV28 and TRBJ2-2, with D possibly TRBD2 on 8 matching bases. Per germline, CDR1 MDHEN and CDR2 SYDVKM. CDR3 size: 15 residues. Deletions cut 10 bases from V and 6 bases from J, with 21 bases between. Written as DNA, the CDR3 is TGTGCCACAGGGGGACTAGTCGCCGTCTCCGGGGAGCTGTTTTTT. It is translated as CATGGLVAVSGELFF.

The CDR3 DNA is TGTGCCAGCAGTTCGGGACAGGGCGACACTGAAGCTTTCTTT. Translated: CASSSGQGDTEAFF. V is TRBV27 and J is TRBJ1-1; 9 positions match TRBD1. CDR1 is MNHEY, CDR2 SMNVEV, per germline (reference sequence). V shed 4 bases and J 3 bases; nucleotides not matched to a gene: 3. This CDR3 has 14 residues.

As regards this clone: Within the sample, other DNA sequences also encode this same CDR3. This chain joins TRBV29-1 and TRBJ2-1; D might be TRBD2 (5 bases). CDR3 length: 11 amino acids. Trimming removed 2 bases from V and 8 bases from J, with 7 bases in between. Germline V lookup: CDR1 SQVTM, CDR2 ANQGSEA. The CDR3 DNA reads TGCAGCGTTGAACTAGCATATGAGCAGTTCTTC. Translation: CSVELAYEQFF.

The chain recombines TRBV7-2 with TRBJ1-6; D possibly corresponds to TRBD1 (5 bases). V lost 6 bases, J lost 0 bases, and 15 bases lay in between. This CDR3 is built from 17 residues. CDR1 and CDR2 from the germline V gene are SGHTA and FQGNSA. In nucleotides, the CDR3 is TGTGCCAGCAGTTGGCGGAGGGACGGCTCCTATAATTCACCCCTCCACTTT. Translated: CASSWRRDGSYNSPLHF.

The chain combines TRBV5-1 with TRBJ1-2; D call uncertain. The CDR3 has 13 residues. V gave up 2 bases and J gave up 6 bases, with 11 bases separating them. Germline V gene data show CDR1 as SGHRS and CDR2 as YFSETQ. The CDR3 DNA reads TGCGCCAGCAGCTTCGACACCAGGAATGGCTACACCTTC. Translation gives CASSFDTRNGYTF.

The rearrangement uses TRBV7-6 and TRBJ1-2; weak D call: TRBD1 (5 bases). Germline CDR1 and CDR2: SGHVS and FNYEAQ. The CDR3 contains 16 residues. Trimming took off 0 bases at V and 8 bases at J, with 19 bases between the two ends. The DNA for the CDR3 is TGTGCCAGCAGCTTAGCAGTTGGACAAAGAATGGAGGGCTACACCTTC. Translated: CASSLAVGQRMEGYTF.

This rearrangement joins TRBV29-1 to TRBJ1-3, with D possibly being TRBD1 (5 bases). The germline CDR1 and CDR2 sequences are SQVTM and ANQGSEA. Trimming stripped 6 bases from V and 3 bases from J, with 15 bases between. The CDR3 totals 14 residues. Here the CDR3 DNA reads TGCAGCGTGCGGGACGCCGGCCTTGGAAACACCATATATTTT. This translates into CSVRDAGLGNTIYF.